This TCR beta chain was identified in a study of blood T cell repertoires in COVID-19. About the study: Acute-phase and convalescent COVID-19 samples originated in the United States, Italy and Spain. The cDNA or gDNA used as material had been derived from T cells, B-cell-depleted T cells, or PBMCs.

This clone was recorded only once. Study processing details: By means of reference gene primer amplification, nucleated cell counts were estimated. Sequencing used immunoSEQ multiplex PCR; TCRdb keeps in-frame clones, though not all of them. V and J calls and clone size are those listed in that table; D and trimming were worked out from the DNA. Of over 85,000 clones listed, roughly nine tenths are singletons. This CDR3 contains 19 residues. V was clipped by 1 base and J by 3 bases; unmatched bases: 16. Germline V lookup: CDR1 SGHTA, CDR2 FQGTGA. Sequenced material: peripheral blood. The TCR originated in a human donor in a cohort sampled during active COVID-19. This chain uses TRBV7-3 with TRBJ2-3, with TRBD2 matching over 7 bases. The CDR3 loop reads CASSLNLRSGMGGTDTQYF. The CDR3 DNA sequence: TGTGCCAGCAGCTTAAACCTCCGGAGCGGGATGGGTGGTACAGATACGCAGTATTTT.